The entry below gives a single TCR beta chain sequence along with its context. Antigen unknown. The primer mix had 60 Vbeta and 13 Jbeta primers. The method was immunoSEQ multiplex PCR; TCRdb's version includes in-frame clones alone and lacks a portion of them. The sample comprises 180,000 or so clones, around 80% of which are singletons, and roughly 7.1% rests with the top ten. This sample was included in a study of cytomegalovirus exposure and HLA in healthy donors. Study-wide results and caveats: Sequence variants that were highly shared formed a cluster that was likely a sequencing artifact. A later analysis showed HLA-associated TCR beta chains outstripping equally common others in clonal expansion. Serostatus for CMV was the only available immune exposure information.

V shed 3 bases and J 6 bases; nucleotides not matched to a gene: 1. There are 14 residues in the CDR3. Germline-derived CDR1 and CDR2 are PRHDT and FYEKMQ (reference sequence). V usage is TRBV13 and J usage is TRBJ1-6; 8 bases line up with TRBD1. This receptor was obtained from a woman aged 40 to 49 in good health and CMV-seropositive. The source material was PBMCs. This CDR3 is CASSFDRGNSPLHF. DNA for the CDR3: TGTGCCAGCAGCTTCGACAGGGGTAATTCACCCCTCCACTTT.